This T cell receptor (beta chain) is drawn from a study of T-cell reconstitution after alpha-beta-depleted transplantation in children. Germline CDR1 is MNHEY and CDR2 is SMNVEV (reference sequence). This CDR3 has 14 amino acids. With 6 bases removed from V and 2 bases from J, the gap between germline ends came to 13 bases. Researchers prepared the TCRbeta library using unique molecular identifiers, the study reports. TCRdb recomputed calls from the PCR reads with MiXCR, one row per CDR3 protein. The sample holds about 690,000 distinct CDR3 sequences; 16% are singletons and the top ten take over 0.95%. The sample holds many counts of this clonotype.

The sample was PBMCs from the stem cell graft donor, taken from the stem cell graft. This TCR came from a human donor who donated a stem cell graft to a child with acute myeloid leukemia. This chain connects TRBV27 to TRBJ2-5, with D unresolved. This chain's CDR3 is CASRKGLRQETQYF. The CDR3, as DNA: TGTGCCAGCAGGAAAGGGCTACGTCAAGAGACCCAGTACTTC.